This T cell receptor (beta chain) is drawn from a study of Tregs in tolerant kidney transplant recipients. Only in-frame clones appear in the TCRdb table, and some are missing; sequencing was by immunoSEQ multiplex PCR. The sample yields 45,000 to 55,000 clones, over 80% seen once. The CDR3 runs 15 residues. Germline loops: CDR1 SQVTM, CDR2 ANQGSEA. V shed 1 base and J 7 bases; nucleotides not matched to a gene: 7. The nonmyeloablative bone marrow transplants came from related graft donors, with transient mixed chimerism. The receptor's source is a human patient who received a combined kidney and bone marrow transplant. Part of the T cell pool may stem from the graft donor. This chain uses TRBV29-1 with TRBJ1-2; 12 positions match TRBD1. The source material was CD8+ T cells from blood (PBMCs), sampled 24 months after the transplant. DNA for the CDR3: TGCAGCGTTGAAGGGGGACAGGGGGCGTCTATTGGCTACACCTTC. As protein: CSVEGGQGASIGYTF.